The rows below give T cell receptor beta chains drawn from one sample of a study of cytomegalovirus exposure and HLA in healthy donors. Libraries were prepared by immunoSEQ multiplex PCR; TCRdb keeps only in-frame clonotypes and omits some of them. This table lists approximately 200,000 clones. Sequencing was carried out using PBMCs. The receptors were sampled from a boy aged 5-17 years in good health and CMV-seronegative. Each CDR3 is given with its conserved first and last residue. Each record gives: J gene, D gene, CDR3 length, V gene, CDR3 DNA, CDR3 protein. D genes are given only for firm matches.

j_gene: TRBJ2-3
d_gene: -
len: 12
v_gene: TRBV29-1
CDR3nt: TGCAGCGGGGGCCAACGCACAGATACGCAGTATTTT
CDR3aa: CSGGQRTDTQYF

j_gene: TRBJ1-1
d_gene: -
len: 13
v_gene: TRBV6-5
CDR3nt: TGTGCCAGCAGCTCGGGACAAATTGCTGAAGCTTTCTTT
CDR3aa: CASSSGQIAEAFF

j_gene: TRBJ2-2
d_gene: -
len: 15
v_gene: TRBV5-6
CDR3nt: TGTGCCAGCAGCTTGGTGAGGGCAGCCCCCGGGGAGCTGTTTTTT
CDR3aa: CASSLVRAAPGELFF

j_gene: TRBJ1-1
d_gene: -
len: 12
v_gene: TRBV15
CDR3nt: TGTGCCACCAGAACAGTGGGCACTGAAGCTTTCTTT
CDR3aa: CATRTVGTEAFF

j_gene: TRBJ1-5
d_gene: -
len: 13
v_gene: TRBV9
CDR3nt: TGTGCCAGCAGCGTTTATAGCAATCAGCCCCAGCATTTT
CDR3aa: CASSVYSNQPQHF

j_gene: TRBJ2-1
d_gene: -
len: 16
v_gene: TRBV7-2
CDR3nt: TGTGCCAGCAGCCTTCTAACAGGGTACTCCTACAATGAGCAGTTCTTC
CDR3aa: CASSLLTGYSYNEQFF

j_gene: TRBJ2-7
d_gene: TRBD1
len: 16
v_gene: TRBV5-4
CDR3nt: TGTGCCAGCAGCTTGGAAGGGCAGGGGGCAGCCTACGAGCAGTACTTC
CDR3aa: CASSLEGQGAAYEQYF

j_gene: TRBJ2-7
d_gene: -
len: 13
v_gene: TRBV6-1
CDR3nt: TGTGCCATTCTTGACCGGGGATCCTACGAGCAGTACTTC
CDR3aa: CAILDRGSYEQYF

j_gene: TRBJ2-3
d_gene: -
len: 11
v_gene: TRBV6-5
CDR3nt: TGTGCCAGCAGGTATACAGATACGCAGTATTTT
CDR3aa: CASRYTDTQYF

j_gene: TRBJ2-7
d_gene: -
len: 16
v_gene: TRBV6-6
CDR3nt: TGTGCCAGCAGTTACTCGTACCGAGGATCCCACTACGAGCAGTACTTC
CDR3aa: CASSYSYRGSHYEQYF

j_gene: TRBJ2-7
d_gene: -
len: 15
v_gene: TRBV7-9
CDR3nt: TGTGCCAGCAGCTTAGAAGGCAGGGGCCCATACGAGCAGTACTTC
CDR3aa: CASSLEGRGPYEQYF

j_gene: TRBJ2-2
d_gene: -
len: 16
v_gene: TRBV7-9
CDR3nt: TGTGCCAGCAGCCCCATCCCCACAAGAAACACCGGGGAGCTGTTTTTT
CDR3aa: CASSPIPTRNTGELFF

j_gene: TRBJ2-7
d_gene: -
len: 15
v_gene: TRBV28
CDR3nt: TGTGCCAGCAGTGTCCTAGGGGGGGGGAACTACGAGCAGTACTTC
CDR3aa: CASSVLGGGNYEQYF

j_gene: TRBJ2-5
d_gene: TRBD2
len: 15
v_gene: TRBV7-3
CDR3nt: TGTGCCAGCAGCTTATGGGCTAGCGGTTGGGAGACCCAGTACTTC
CDR3aa: CASSLWASGWETQYF

j_gene: TRBJ2-5
d_gene: -
len: 14
v_gene: TRBV2
CDR3nt: TGTGCCAGCAGTGATGGGCAGGGTGGGGAGACCCAGTACTTC
CDR3aa: CASSDGQGGETQYF

j_gene: TRBJ2-3
d_gene: TRBD2
len: 15
v_gene: TRBV5-4
CDR3nt: TGTGCCAGCAGGAATGGGGGGGTTAGCACAGATACGCAGTATTTT
CDR3aa: CASRNGGVSTDTQYF

j_gene: TRBJ2-2
d_gene: TRBD1
len: 13
v_gene: TRBV9
CDR3nt: TGTGCCAGCAGCCAGGGGGCGGCCGGGGAGCTGTTTTTT
CDR3aa: CASSQGAAGELFF

j_gene: TRBJ1-5
d_gene: TRBD1
len: 14
v_gene: TRBV30
CDR3nt: TGTGCCTGGAGTCACGGGACAGGAAATCAGCCCCAGCATTTT
CDR3aa: CAWSHGTGNQPQHF

j_gene: TRBJ2-5
d_gene: TRBD2
len: 14
v_gene: TRBV7-2
CDR3nt: TGTGCCAGCAGCTTAGGCGGGGGGGCCGAGGCCCAGTACTTC
CDR3aa: CASSLGGGAEAQYF

j_gene: TRBJ1-5
d_gene: TRBD1
len: 16
v_gene: TRBV4-2
CDR3nt: TGTGCCAGCAGCCCGGGACAGGACCTTAGCAATCAGCCCCAGCATTTT
CDR3aa: CASSPGQDLSNQPQHF

j_gene: TRBJ1-3
d_gene: -
len: 13
v_gene: TRBV9
CDR3nt: TGTGCCAGCAGCCCGGGGACAGGAAACACCATATATTTT
CDR3aa: CASSPGTGNTIYF

j_gene: TRBJ2-2
d_gene: -
len: 13
v_gene: TRBV27
CDR3nt: TGTGCCAGCAGTCCCTCCGGCACCGGGGAGCTGTTTTTT
CDR3aa: CASSPSGTGELFF

j_gene: TRBJ2-1
d_gene: -
len: 15
v_gene: TRBV2
CDR3nt: TGTGCCAGCAGTGAGAGAGTGACTCCCTACAATGAGCAGTTCTTC
CDR3aa: CASSERVTPYNEQFF

j_gene: TRBJ1-3
d_gene: -
len: 15
v_gene: TRBV4-2
CDR3nt: TGTGCCAGCAGGGATCGGGGAAACTCTGGAAACACCATATATTTT
CDR3aa: CASRDRGNSGNTIYF

j_gene: TRBJ2-4
d_gene: -
len: 13
v_gene: TRBV5-1
CDR3nt: TGCGCCAGCAGCTCCACGGACTACGGCGATCAGTACTTC
CDR3aa: CASSSTDYGDQYF

j_gene: TRBJ2-7
d_gene: -
len: 16
v_gene: TRBV5-6
CDR3nt: TGTGCCAGCAGCTCCCAGGGGTTCCTAAACTACTACGAGCAGTACTTC
CDR3aa: CASSSQGFLNYYEQYF